This TCR beta chain was documented in a study of blood T cell repertoires in COVID-19. About the research overall: The analysed material was cDNA or gDNA that came from T cells, B-cell-depleted T cells, or PBMCs.

Original processing methods: Researchers report that nucleated cell counts were estimated from reference gene primer amplification. Profiled with immunoSEQ multiplex PCR; TCRdb holds only in-frame clones, not every one. Clone size and V and J calls were adopted from that table, with D and trimming inferred from the DNA. The top ten hold 6.2% of the sample, which has 200,000 to 300,000 clones, about 86% seen once. Trimming left V 8 bases short and J 7 bases short, with 17 bases between. This CDR3 comprises 13 residues. The germline V gene has CDR1 MNHEY and CDR2 SVGAGI. The source material was peripheral blood. The sequence was obtained from a man aged 55 to 70 with acute or convalescent COVID-19. The V call is TRBV6-5, the J call TRBJ2-5; D uncertain. Written as DNA, the CDR3 is TGTGCCAGCCACGAAGGCTCATCAGGGACCCAGTACTTC. It specifies CASHEGSSGTQYF.